This T cell receptor (beta chain) originates from a study of T cell changes during pregnancy in multiple sclerosis. The CDR3 is 15 amino acids. Germline V gene sequence: CDR1 SEHNR, CDR2 FQNEAQ (reference sequence). Sequencing was performed with immunoSEQ multiplex PCR; in TCRdb, only in-frame clones are kept and a portion is missing. The sample holds over 40,000 clones; over 75% are singletons and the top ten take roughly 5.6%. With regard to this clone: A read error may account for a junction end that differs from germline.

The specimen comprised peripheral blood, sampled in the first trimester of pregnancy. The origin of this receptor is a female donor in good health, enrolled as a control in a pregnancy study. V is TRBV7-9 and J is TRBJ1-2; D is unclear. The CDR3 loop is CASSLEAGSNYGYTF. The CDR3 nucleotides are TGTGCCAGCAGCTTAGAGGCGGGGTCTAATTATGGCTACACCTTC.